This T cell receptor (beta chain) derives from a study of T cell repertoires in cytomegalovirus infection. This clonotype was found a few times. The target antigen is unknown. Germline V gives CDR1 SGHAT, CDR2 FQNNGV. V was pared by 5 bases and J by 3 bases, with 22 bases between. This CDR3 region has 17 residues. TCRdb used MiXCR to reprocess the reads, holding one entry per CDR3 protein. The repertoire holds about 570,000 distinct CDR3 sequences, with almost 40% as singletons. Sequenced here: cultured PBMCs, sampled from culture after CMV antigen stimulation. The chain uses TRBV11-2 and TRBJ1-1, with D possibly being TRBD1 (6 bases). This clonotype was obtained from a human donor in good health (CMV status not recorded). Some clones in this sample may be carry-over from other donors' samples. The DNA of the CDR3 is TGTGCCAGCAGCAAATCGAGGGGGGCAGGGGCGGACACTGAAGCTTTCTTT. Translation gives CASSKSRGAGADTEAFF.